The text below deals with one T cell receptor (beta chain). Its antigen is not known. This sample was included in a study of OX40 agonist ivuxolimab in advanced cancers. Study-wide results and caveats: Low levels of normalized T-cell clonal expansion also appeared in some nonresponders. Blood T cells, both CD4+ and CD8+, expanded clonally by week 6 at 0.1 to 3.0 mg/kg. The mean number of expanded clones was higher in CD8+ T cells than in CD4+. Antigen targets of the expanded peripheral T cells went undetermined.

This CDR3 is built from 14 residues. Germline CDR1 is LGHNT and CDR2 is FRNRAP. V was clipped by 6 bases and J by 4 bases, with 12 bases between them. Libraries were prepared by immunoSEQ multiplex PCR; TCRdb keeps only in-frame clonotypes and omits some of them. The repertoire includes tens of thousands of clones, about 90% of them detected once, and 0.3% to 0.45% sits in the top ten. The V and J genes are TRBV12-5 and TRBJ2-2, with D perhaps TRBD1 (7 bases). The sample was CD4+ or CD8+ T cells sorted from blood, taken in a trial of the OX40 agonist ivuxolimab. This sequence originates from an adult with an advanced solid tumor such as melanoma, head and neck, liver or kidney cancer. The CDR3 DNA is TGTGCTAGTGGCCCTCAGGGGGGCACCGGGGAGCTGTTTTTT. Its translation is CASGPQGGTGELFF. The full variable domain, its missing parts supplied by reference TRBV12-5 and TRBJ2-2, is DARVTQTPRHKVTEMGQEVTMRCQPILGHNTVFWYRQTMMQGLELLAYFRNRAPLDDSGMPKDRFSAEMPDATLATLKIQPSEPRDSAVYFCASGPQGGTGELFFGEGSRLTVL.